The sequence of this T cell receptor (beta chain) was determined in a study of T cell responses to AZD1222 COVID-19 vaccine. Study-level findings and limits: In a largely white British group with more females than males, clonal diversity was possibly underestimated. Nearly half of spike-specific TCRs reportedly target variant regions that are unmutated in the B.1.351 and B.1.1.7 variants.

To note about this clone: No antigen is known for it.

Data came from immunoSEQ multiplex PCR; TCRdb stores just in-frame clones and leaves some out. Of approximately 140,000 clones listed, 90% to 95% are singletons. The CDR3 sequence is 13 residues long. Deletions cut 4 bases from V and 10 bases from J, with 15 bases between. CDR1 and CDR2 (germline): SGHTA, FQGNSA. This receptor was identified in an adult who received the AZD1222 COVID-19 vaccine. The sequencing used peripheral blood, collected 28 days after the second AZD1222 dose. The rearrangement links TRBV7-2 to TRBJ2-3; D is possibly TRBD2 (5 bases). The CDR3 bases are TGTGCCAGCAGCTCCCTGGACTGGGATGCGCAGTATTTT. Translating gives CASSSLDWDAQYF.